These 29 T cell receptor beta chains share one sample of origin, sequenced in a study of radiation and T cells in renal cell carcinoma. The sample's time point: blood 2 weeks post-SBRT. The treatment is: 15 Gy SBRT to primary tumor, nephrectomy 4 weeks later. Generated by immunoSEQ multiplex PCR, the TCRdb table keeps only in-frame clones and is missing some. The table has 150,000 to 190,000 clones, approximately 86% seen once; the top ten hold approximately 12%. This sample comprised blood, obtained from a patient whose treatment included radiotherapy and nephrectomy. These receptors all stem from a woman aged 45-65 years with renal cell carcinoma.

The gene calls are TRBV7-2 and TRBJ2-1; D perhaps matches TRBD1 (5 bases). Trimming took 4 bases from V and 5 from J, leaving 18 bases between them. The CDR3 length is 16 residues. Germline-derived CDR1 and CDR2 are SGHTA and FQGNSA. The CDR3 here is CASSSSMGRGNNEQFF. CDR3 sequence (DNA): TGTGCCAGCAGCTCCAGTATGGGGCGCGGAAACAATGAGCAGTTCTTC.

This rearrangement joins TRBV15 to TRBJ1-1; D ambiguous. V dropped 0 bases and J dropped 2 bases, with 13 bases sitting between them. This CDR3 region has 16 residues. Germline lookup yields CDR1 LNHNV and CDR2 YYDKDF (reference sequence). The CDR3 loop reads CATSRDEFWGNTEAFF. CDR3 coding DNA: TGTGCCACCAGCAGAGATGAGTTTTGGGGTAACACTGAAGCTTTCTTT.

This clone was found once. The DNA for the CDR3 is TGTGCCAGCTCACCGGGGAACGATGAGCAGTTCTTC. Protein product: CASSPGNDEQFF. This chain uses TRBV18 with TRBJ2-1; D is unresolved. CDR1 is KGHSH, CDR2 LQKENI, per germline. This CDR3 contains 12 residues. V was cut by 3 bases and J by 8 bases, with 8 bases left in between.

This chain joins TRBV6-1 and TRBJ1-1, with TRBD1 identical over 9 bases. V was pared by 6 bases and J by 5 bases, with 4 bases of the junction left unmatched. The germline V gene has CDR1 MNHNS and CDR2 SASEGT. The CDR3 loop spans 13 amino acids. CDR3 residues: CASRRQGGTEAFF. CDR3 in DNA: TGTGCCAGCAGAAGACAGGGGGGGACTGAAGCTTTCTTT.

V usage is TRBV7-6 and J usage is TRBJ1-1; D is possibly TRBD1 (6 bases). V lost 5 bases and J 4 bases, leaving 20 bases between the germline ends. The CDR3 is 16 residues long. From germline, CDR1 is SGHVS and CDR2 FNYEAQ. The chain's CDR3 is CASSPRGGGTGTEAFF. CDR3 DNA: TGTGCCAGCAGCCCGCGGGGAGGGGGGACGGGCACTGAAGCTTTCTTT.

The rearrangement uses TRBV6-6 and TRBJ1-6, with 7 bases fitting TRBD1. The CDR3 totals 15 residues. J was trimmed by 5 bases and V by 0 bases; bases with no gene match: 1. The germline gives CDR1 MNHNY, CDR2 SVGAGI (reference sequence). The CDR3 loop reads CASSYSQGNNSPLHF. In nucleotides, the CDR3 is TGTGCCAGCAGTTACTCACAGGGGAATAATTCACCCCTCCACTTT.

The rearrangement joins TRBV28 to TRBJ1-1; D is unresolved. This CDR3 region has 16 residues. V lost 1 base to trimming and J lost 1 base, with 13 bases between them. From germline, CDR1 is MDHEN and CDR2 SYDVKM. CDR3 nucleotide sequence: TGTGCCAGCAGTTTATTGGTCCCCATGCCGAACACTGAAGCTTTCTTT. Protein: CASSLLVPMPNTEAFF.

The chain carries TRBV5-6 and TRBJ2-3; possible D gene TRBD2, 6 bases. CDR3 length equals 15 residues. Germline V gene data show CDR1 as SGHDT and CDR2 as YYEEEE. The germline V and J ends were trimmed by 8 bases and 0 bases, with 16 bases remaining between them. The CDR3 coding sequence is TGTGCCAGTTACCTCCTGGGGGGTAGCACAGATACGCAGTATTTT. It is translated as CASYLLGGSTDTQYF.

The chain couples TRBV7-9 to TRBJ2-3; 8 nucleotides line up with TRBD2. V was clipped by 4 bases and J by 5 bases; unmatched bases: 8. The germline V gene has CDR1 SEHNR and CDR2 FQNEAQ (reference sequence). The CDR3 sequence is 15 residues long. The CDR3 DNA is TGTGCCAGCAGCTCCCCGGGGGGGCGCGGAGATACGCAGTATTTT. Its protein product is CASSSPGGRGDTQYF.

V is TRBV5-6 and J is TRBJ2-5; D call uncertain. CDR1 and CDR2 (germline): SGHDT, YYEEEE. Trimming cost V 2 bases and J 2 bases, with 13 bases left between them. The CDR3 runs 15 residues. The CDR3 sequence: CASSFGSALQETQYF. As DNA, the CDR3 is TGTGCCAGCAGCTTCGGCAGTGCGTTACAAGAGACCCAGTACTTC.

The rearrangement links TRBV6-1 to TRBJ2-2; D is perhaps TRBD2 (7 bases). Germline V gene lookup returns CDR1 MNHNS and CDR2 SASEGT. CDR3 length equals 14 residues. V was trimmed by 4 bases and J by 5 bases, leaving 11 bases between them. The CDR3 coding sequence is TGTGCCAGCAGTGTAGAGGGGGGGACCGGGGAGCTGTTTTTT. This sequence encodes CASSVEGGTGELFF.

The chain links TRBV19 to TRBJ2-2, with 9 bases lining up with TRBD1. CDR1 is LNHDA and CDR2 is SQIVND in the germline V gene (reference sequence). Trimming took 7 bases from V and 7 from J; bases not matched to a gene: 10. The CDR3 totals 15 residues. CDR3 region: CASNIWDRVGGELFF. The CDR3 DNA follows: TGTGCCAGTAATATTTGGGACAGGGTAGGCGGGGAGCTGTTTTTT.

The chain is built from TRBV10-2 and TRBJ2-1; TRBD1 matches at 10 bases. CDR1 and CDR2 from the germline V gene are WSHSY and SAAADI. This CDR3 contains 16 residues. Unmatched junction bases numbered 6, after V lost 3 bases and J lost 4 bases. The CDR3 is CASSDPPGQGYNEQFF. CDR3 DNA: TGCGCCAGCAGTGATCCCCCGGGACAGGGGTACAATGAGCAGTTCTTC.

This clone showed up just a few times. The chain combines TRBV30 with TRBJ1-1, with D tentatively TRBD1 (6 bases). Trimming shortened V by 0 bases and J by 3 bases, and 17 bases separated the two germline ends. The V gene's germline CDR1 is GTSNPN and CDR2 SVGIG (reference sequence). This CDR3 spans 16 amino acids. The CDR3 loop reads CAWSVRRPGAHTEAFF. As DNA, the CDR3 is TGTGCCTGGAGTGTACGAAGGCCGGGGGCCCACACTGAAGCTTTCTTT.

The rearrangement uses TRBV9 and TRBJ2-6; TRBD1 aligns across 12 bases. Trimming at V came to 4 bases and at J to 2 bases, leaving 7 bases not matched to a gene. The CDR3 is made up of 18 amino acids. Germline lookup yields CDR1 SGDLS and CDR2 YYNGEE. In nucleotides, the CDR3 is TGTGCCAGCAGCTCCCCCCGGGACAGGGGGCCTGGGGCCAACGTCCTGACTTTC. Protein sequence: CASSSPRDRGPGANVLTF.

V is TRBV19 and J is TRBJ1-6; 8 nucleotides agree with TRBD1. The germline V gene encodes CDR1 LNHDA and CDR2 SQIVND (reference sequence). With 7 bases clipped from V and 10 bases from J, the junction kept 9 bases outside the gene matches. The CDR3 runs 14 residues. The CDR3 sequence: CASTPGQGRSPLHF. The CDR3 nucleotides read TGTGCCAGTACCCCCGGACAGGGTCGATCACCCCTCCACTTT.

CDR3 in amino acids: CASSPTGPMNTEAFF. In DNA form, the CDR3 reads TGTGCCAGCAGTCCGACAGGACCCATGAACACTGAAGCTTTCTTT. The J gene is TRBJ1-1, the V gene TRBV2; D perhaps matches TRBD1 (6 bases). In germline, CDR1 is SNHLY, CDR2 FYNNEI. The CDR3 runs to 15 residues. V was clipped by 5 bases and J by 0 bases, with 13 bases between them. Full variable domain (rest looked up from reference TRBV2 and TRBJ1-1): EPEVTQTPSHQVTQMGQEVILRCVPISNHLYFYWYRQILGQKVEFLVSFYNNEISEKSEIFDDQFSVERPDGSNFTLKIRSTKLEDSAMYFCASSPTGPMNTEAFFGQGTRLTVV.

This chain links TRBV30 with TRBJ2-2; D is undetermined. CDR1 GTSNPN and CDR2 SVGIG come from the germline V gene (reference sequence). With 3 bases removed from V and 1 base from J, the gap between germline ends came to 9 bases. This CDR3 contains 14 residues. The CDR3 nucleotides are TGTGCCTGGAGAAGGACCATGAACACCGGGGAGCTGTTTTTT. Translation: CAWRRTMNTGELFF.

The chain links TRBV15 to TRBJ1-1; TRBD1 matches 8 bases. This CDR3 region has 15 residues. Germline assignment: CDR1 LNHNV and CDR2 YYDKDF (reference sequence). V gave up 4 bases and J gave up 0 bases; unmatched junction bases: 4. CDR3 protein: CATSNRTGMNTEAFF. CDR3 sequence (DNA): TGTGCCACCAGCAACCGGACAGGGATGAACACTGAAGCTTTCTTT.

V usage is TRBV4-2 and J usage is TRBJ2-1; 8 nucleotides line up with TRBD2. Germline lookup yields CDR1 LGHNA and CDR2 YNFKEQ. Trimming at V came to 2 bases and at J to 8 bases, leaving 8 bases not matched to a gene. There are 15 residues in the CDR3. The DNA of the CDR3 is TGTGCCAGCAGCCAATCCTTAGCGGGGAGAGATGAGCAGTTCTTC. It yields the protein CASSQSLAGRDEQFF.

V is TRBV4-3 and J is TRBJ2-7, with 7 bases aligning to TRBD1. The junction had 4 bases not matched to a gene; V was cut back by 0 bases and J by 2 bases. The CDR3 spans 15 residues. Germline V gives CDR1 LGHNA, CDR2 YSLEER. The CDR3 DNA reads TGCGCCAGCAGCCAAGATCGGGGACAGACCTACGAGCAGTACTTC. It yields the protein CASSQDRGQTYEQYF.

V is TRBV5-6 and J is TRBJ2-3, with TRBD1 as a possible D gene (6 bases). The CDR3 covers 13 residues. Germline CDR1 is SGHDT and CDR2 is YYEEEE. V dropped 2 bases and J dropped 4 bases, with 8 bases sitting between them. CDR3 in amino acids: CASSFTGPDTQYF. As DNA, the CDR3 is TGTGCCAGCAGCTTCACAGGGCCAGATACGCAGTATTTT.

The V and J genes are TRBV9 and TRBJ2-1; no firm D call. Germline values: CDR1 SGDLS, CDR2 YYNGEE. The CDR3 spans 15 residues. The V end was cut by 4 bases, the J end by 0 bases, with 11 bases between. This CDR3 is CASSPLTSSYNEQFF. Here the CDR3 DNA reads TGTGCCAGCAGCCCTCTTACGAGCTCCTACAATGAGCAGTTCTTC. Filled out from reference TRBV9 and TRBJ2-1, the complete variable domain reads DSGVTQTPKHLITATGQRVTLRCSPRSGDLSVYWYQQSLDQGLQFLIQYYNGEERAKGNILERFSAQQFPDLHSELNLSSLELGDSALYFCASSPLTSSYNEQFFGPGTRLTVL.

The V call is TRBV4-1, the J call TRBJ2-7, with TRBD1 as a possible D gene (6 bases). Trimming took 3 bases from V and 3 from J, leaving 15 bases between them. This CDR3 contains 15 residues. Germline assignment: CDR1 MGHRA and CDR2 YSYEKL. The CDR3 sequence is CASSHPGQGYYEQYF. CDR3 sequence (DNA): TGCGCCAGCAGCCACCCCGGCCAGGGGTACTACGAGCAGTACTTC.

This chain uses TRBV25-1 with TRBJ1-1, with 7 bases that match TRBD1. The germline CDR1 and CDR2 sequences are MGHDK and SYGVNS. CDR3 size: 12 residues. V was clipped by 6 bases and J by 4 bases; unmatched bases: 2. For the CDR3, the DNA is TGTGCCAGCAGAGACAGGGTCACTGAAGCTTTCTTT. As protein: CASRDRVTEAFF.

The chain is built from TRBV4-2 and TRBJ2-7; 8 positions agree with TRBD2. Germline V lookup: CDR1 LGHNA, CDR2 YNFKEQ. The length of the CDR3 is 16 residues. The V segment lost 0 bases and the J segment 5 bases; nucleotides outside the gene matches: 9. CDR3 amino acids: CASSQDLRGGQNEQYF. The DNA of the CDR3 is TGTGCCAGCAGCCAAGATCTACGGGGGGGGCAGAACGAGCAGTACTTC.

This clone has a single count. The chain uses TRBV4-2 and TRBJ1-3; 9 bases are a match to TRBD1. With 4 bases clipped from V and 4 bases from J, the junction kept 11 bases outside the gene matches. Germline values: CDR1 LGHNA, CDR2 YNFKEQ. This CDR3 has 17 residues. The CDR3, as DNA: TGTGCCAGCAGCCGTATACAGGGGGCTTCATCGGGAAACACCATATATTTT. Protein: CASSRIQGASSGNTIYF.

About this clone: Other DNA sequences in this sample translate to the same CDR3. The chain links TRBV27 to TRBJ2-7; D is possibly TRBD1 (5 bases). The CDR3 totals 13 residues. Trimming cost V 2 bases and J 1 base, with 6 bases left between them. Germline CDR1 reads MNHEY; CDR2 reads SMNVEV (reference sequence). This chain's CDR3 is CASSLRGSYEQYF. CDR3 sequence (DNA): TGTGCCAGCAGTTTAAGGGGTTCCTACGAGCAGTACTTC.

The genes are TRBV5-1 and TRBJ2-3; D gene ambiguous. V dropped 2 bases and J dropped 5 bases, with 3 bases sitting between them. The CDR3 covers 11 residues. Looked up from germline, CDR1 is SGHRS and CDR2 is YFSETQ. CDR3 bases: TGCGCCAGCAGCTTTGGAGATACGCAGTATTTT. Protein sequence: CASSFGDTQYF.